The sequence of this T cell receptor (beta chain) was determined in a study of T cell repertoires in ileal Crohn's disease (dated by TCRdb to between 2018 and 2020). Background for the entire study: Median disease duration was approximately 8 years, and around 40% of patients were identified as active smokers at the time of surgery. Every patient underwent surgery because of a complication, which was stricturing disease in around 61% and penetrating disease in about 40%. Postoperative therapy was given to about half of the patients, with thiopurines administered to over 10 patients and anti-TNF agents administered to approximately 20 patients. A prospective multicentre cohort supplied the roughly 57 Crohn's disease patients whose TCR repertoires were analysed. The study was conducted in parallel with a multicentre cohort that was designed to identify predictors of early endoscopic recurrence following ileocolonic resection. A Rutgeerts score higher than i0 was the definition used for endoscopic postoperative recurrence. A total of roughly 150 mucosal samples from around 57 patients were sequenced, collected from several sites on the surgical specimen and at postoperative endoscopy.

The CDR3 spans 15 residues, from the cysteine through the phenylalanine. Only the CDR3 region is kept as DNA, spanning 45 bases read in frame from base 1. From a lookup of the germline V gene, CDR1 and CDR2 are SGHTA and FQGTGA. The V end gives up 5 bases and the J end 1 base, leaving 5 bases in the junction not matched to a gene. Five hundred nanograms of biopsy DNA per sample were submitted for commercial TCRB immunosequencing. A two-step, amplification bias-controlled multiplex PCR was used by Adaptive Biotechnology to amplify CDR3 regions from genomic DNA. The first PCR used primers for every V and J gene segment; the second PCR added barcodes and Illumina adapters. CDR3 libraries were sequenced using an Illumina instrument. The original methods were these. Analysis combined the vendor-provided pipelines with custom analysis of raw data in R/Bioconductor under R version 3.3.0. Clonality, which ranges from 0 to 1, was calculated as the inverse of the normalised Shannon entropy across all productive clones. High-frequency clones were defined as the share of the repertoire occupied by the top 100 clones, with only clones passing a 95% confidence test being retained. Repertoire diversity was measured with the Simpson index, and overlap between samples was measured with the Morisita-Horn index. TCRdb took this table from immuneACCESS and kept in-frame rearrangements with V and J called. Such tables lack part of the clones; where checked against another copy, unresolved V genes explain under half of the gap, and the rest is unexplained. The DNA was the basis for D and trimming; V, J and clone size are from that table. The sample table shows about 15,000 clones, and 80% to 90% are seen once. Of the sample, about 6% falls within the top ten clones.

What the study reported, not specific to this receptor: Higher percentages of high-frequency clones at the time of surgery were linked to endoscopic recurrence, and every patient with clonality above 26.8% (18/57) had recurrence. Only a subgroup of patients, of unstated size, had mucosal CD4 and CD8 T cells sorted and sequenced. A significantly higher proportion of clonal expansions was observed in active smokers at surgery than in non-smokers (about 25% vs 20%, p=0.02). Compared with CD4 T cells, sorted CD8 T cells held more high-frequency clones, which suggests that the mucosal expansions were mostly CD8.

To note about this clone: Its antigen remains unidentified. Base qualities are not recorded, but no much larger clone differs from it by a single base.

Eligible patients were adults with ileal or ileocolonic Crohn's disease who had an indication for ileocolonic resection. Before DNA extraction, whole ileal mucosal biopsies were kept frozen at -80 degrees C. Genomic DNA was isolated from frozen whole biopsies using a TRizol-based method, and the DNA was quantified with a NanoDrop 2000 spectrophotometer. The chain links TRBV7-3 with TRBJ2-3, with 8 bases aligning to TRBD2. The TCR comes from an adult with Crohn's disease. Sequenced material: ileal tissue. The bases read TGTGCCAGCAGCAAGACTAGCGCTGGCACAGATACGCAGTATTTT. Its protein reads: CASSKTSAGTDTQYF.